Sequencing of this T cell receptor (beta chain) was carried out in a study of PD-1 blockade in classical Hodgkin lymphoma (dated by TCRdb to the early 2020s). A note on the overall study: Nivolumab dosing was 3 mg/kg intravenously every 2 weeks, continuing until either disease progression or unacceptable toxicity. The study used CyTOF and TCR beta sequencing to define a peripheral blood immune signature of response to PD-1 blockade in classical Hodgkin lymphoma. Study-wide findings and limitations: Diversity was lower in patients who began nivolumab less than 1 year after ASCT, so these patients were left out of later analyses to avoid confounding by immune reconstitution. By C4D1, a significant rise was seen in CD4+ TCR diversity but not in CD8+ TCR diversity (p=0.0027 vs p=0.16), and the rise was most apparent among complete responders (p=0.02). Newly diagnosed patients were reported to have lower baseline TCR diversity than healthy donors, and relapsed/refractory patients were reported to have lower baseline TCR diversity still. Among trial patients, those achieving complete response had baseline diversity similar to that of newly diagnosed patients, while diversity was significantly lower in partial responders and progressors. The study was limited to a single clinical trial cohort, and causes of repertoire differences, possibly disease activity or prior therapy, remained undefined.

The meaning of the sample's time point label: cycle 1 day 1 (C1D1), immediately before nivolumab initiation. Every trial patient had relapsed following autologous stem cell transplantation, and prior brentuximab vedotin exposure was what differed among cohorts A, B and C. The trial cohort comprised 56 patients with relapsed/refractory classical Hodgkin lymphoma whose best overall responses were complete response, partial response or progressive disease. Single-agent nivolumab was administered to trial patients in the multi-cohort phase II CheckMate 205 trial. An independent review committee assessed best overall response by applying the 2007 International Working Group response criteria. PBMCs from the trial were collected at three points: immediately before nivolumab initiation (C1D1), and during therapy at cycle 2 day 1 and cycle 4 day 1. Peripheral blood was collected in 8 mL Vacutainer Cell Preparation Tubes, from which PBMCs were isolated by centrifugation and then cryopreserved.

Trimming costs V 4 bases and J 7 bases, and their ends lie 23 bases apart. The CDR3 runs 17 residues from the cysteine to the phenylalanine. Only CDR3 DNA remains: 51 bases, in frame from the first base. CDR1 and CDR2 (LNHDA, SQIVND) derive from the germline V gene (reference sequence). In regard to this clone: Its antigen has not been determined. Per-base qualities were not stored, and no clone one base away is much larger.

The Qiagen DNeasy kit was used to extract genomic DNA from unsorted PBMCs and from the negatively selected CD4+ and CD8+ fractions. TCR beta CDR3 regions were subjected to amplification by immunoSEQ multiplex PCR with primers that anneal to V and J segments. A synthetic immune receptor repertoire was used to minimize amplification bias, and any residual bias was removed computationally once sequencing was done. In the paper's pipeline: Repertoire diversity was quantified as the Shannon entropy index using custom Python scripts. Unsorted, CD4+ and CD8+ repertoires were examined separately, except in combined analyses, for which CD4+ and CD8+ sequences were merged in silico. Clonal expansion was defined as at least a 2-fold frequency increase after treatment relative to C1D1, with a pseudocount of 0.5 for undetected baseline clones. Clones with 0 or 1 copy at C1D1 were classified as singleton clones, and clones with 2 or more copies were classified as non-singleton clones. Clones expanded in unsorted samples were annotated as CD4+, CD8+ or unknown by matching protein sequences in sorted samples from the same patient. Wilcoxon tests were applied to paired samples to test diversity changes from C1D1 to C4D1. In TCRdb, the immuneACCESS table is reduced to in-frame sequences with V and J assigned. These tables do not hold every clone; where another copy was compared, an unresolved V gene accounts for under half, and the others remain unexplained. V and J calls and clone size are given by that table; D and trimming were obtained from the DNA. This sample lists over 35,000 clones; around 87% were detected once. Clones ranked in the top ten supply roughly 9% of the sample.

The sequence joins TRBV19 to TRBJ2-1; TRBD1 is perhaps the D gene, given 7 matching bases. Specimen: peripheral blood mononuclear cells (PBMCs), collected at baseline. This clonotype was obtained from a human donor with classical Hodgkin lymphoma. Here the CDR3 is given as CASSRSRAGGGKNEQFF. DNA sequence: TGTGCCAGTAGTAGATCAAGGGCAGGGGGAGGAAAAAATGAGCAGTTCTTC.